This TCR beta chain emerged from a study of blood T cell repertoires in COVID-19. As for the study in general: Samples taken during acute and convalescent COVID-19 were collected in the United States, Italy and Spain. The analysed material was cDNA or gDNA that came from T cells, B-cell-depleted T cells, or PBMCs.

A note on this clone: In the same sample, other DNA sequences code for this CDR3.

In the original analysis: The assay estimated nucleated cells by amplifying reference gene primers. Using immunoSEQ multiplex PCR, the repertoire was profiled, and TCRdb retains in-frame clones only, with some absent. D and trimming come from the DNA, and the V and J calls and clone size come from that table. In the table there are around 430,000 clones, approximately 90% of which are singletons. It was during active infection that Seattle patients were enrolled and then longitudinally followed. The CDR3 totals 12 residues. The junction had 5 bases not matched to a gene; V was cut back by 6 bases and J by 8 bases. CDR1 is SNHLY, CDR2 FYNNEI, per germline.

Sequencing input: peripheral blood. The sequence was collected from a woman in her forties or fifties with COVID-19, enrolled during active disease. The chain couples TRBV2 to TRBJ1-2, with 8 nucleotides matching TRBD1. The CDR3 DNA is TGTGCCAGCAGCCGGACAGGGAACGGCTACACCTTC. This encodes CASSRTGNGYTF.